This T cell receptor (beta chain) was retrieved from a study of technical replicates of blood from a handful of donors. Using immunoSEQ multiplex PCR, the repertoire was profiled, and TCRdb retains in-frame clones only, with some absent. The profile covers 70,000 to 95,000 clones, with roughly 94% appearing a single time and 0.2% to 0.3% taken by the ten largest. The sequencing input was T cells isolated from PBMCs. The receptor was derived from a human donor in good health.

The CDR3 loop reads CASSPHPGAFF. CDR3 sequence (DNA): TGTGCCAGCAGTCCCCACCCAGGAGCTTTCTTT. The chain has TRBV6-1 and TRBJ1-1; D call uncertain. Trimming left V 5 bases short and J 10 bases short, with 11 bases between. The CDR3 runs to 11 residues. Per germline, CDR1 MNHNS and CDR2 SASEGT.